The TCR beta chain under discussion was sequenced for a study of cytomegalovirus exposure and HLA in healthy donors. The CDR3 is 13 residues long. V lost 6 bases and J lost 5; bases outside the gene matches: 7. From germline, CDR1 is MNHNY and CDR2 SVGAGI (reference sequence). Whole-study findings and limits: A reported reduction in N-insertions relative to the roughly 700-donor mean was seen in an Asian-associated ancestry cluster in a later analysis. Most CMV-associated TCR beta chains appeared HLA-restricted in a later analysis.

Primers included in the PCR were 60 Vbeta and 13 Jbeta primers. Clones were read by immunoSEQ multiplex PCR, and TCRdb kept only the in-frame ones, dropping some. The data show 50,000 to 70,000 clones, around 83% seen once. As to this clone: Its antigen remains unknown.

This rearrangement joins TRBV6-6 to TRBJ2-7, with 7 bases matching TRBD1. The sequence came from a human donor in good health. Material: PBMCs. The DNA for the CDR3 is TGTGCCAGCAGAGTAGGGGGCGTCGACGAGCAGTACTTC. Its protein product is CASRVGGVDEQYF.